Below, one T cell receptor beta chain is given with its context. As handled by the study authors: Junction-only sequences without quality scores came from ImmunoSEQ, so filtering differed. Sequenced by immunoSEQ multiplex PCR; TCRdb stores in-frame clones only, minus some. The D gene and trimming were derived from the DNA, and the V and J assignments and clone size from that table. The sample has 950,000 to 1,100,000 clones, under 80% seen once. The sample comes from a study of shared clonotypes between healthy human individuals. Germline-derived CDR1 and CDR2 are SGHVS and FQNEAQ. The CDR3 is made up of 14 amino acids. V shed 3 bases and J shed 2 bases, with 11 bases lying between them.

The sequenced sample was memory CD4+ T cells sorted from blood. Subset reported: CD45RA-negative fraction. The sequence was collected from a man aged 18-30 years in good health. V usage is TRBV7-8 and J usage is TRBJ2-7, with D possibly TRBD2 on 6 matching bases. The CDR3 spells CASSFLRGTYEQYF. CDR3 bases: TGTGCCAGCAGCTTCTTGCGGGGAACCTACGAGCAGTACTTC.